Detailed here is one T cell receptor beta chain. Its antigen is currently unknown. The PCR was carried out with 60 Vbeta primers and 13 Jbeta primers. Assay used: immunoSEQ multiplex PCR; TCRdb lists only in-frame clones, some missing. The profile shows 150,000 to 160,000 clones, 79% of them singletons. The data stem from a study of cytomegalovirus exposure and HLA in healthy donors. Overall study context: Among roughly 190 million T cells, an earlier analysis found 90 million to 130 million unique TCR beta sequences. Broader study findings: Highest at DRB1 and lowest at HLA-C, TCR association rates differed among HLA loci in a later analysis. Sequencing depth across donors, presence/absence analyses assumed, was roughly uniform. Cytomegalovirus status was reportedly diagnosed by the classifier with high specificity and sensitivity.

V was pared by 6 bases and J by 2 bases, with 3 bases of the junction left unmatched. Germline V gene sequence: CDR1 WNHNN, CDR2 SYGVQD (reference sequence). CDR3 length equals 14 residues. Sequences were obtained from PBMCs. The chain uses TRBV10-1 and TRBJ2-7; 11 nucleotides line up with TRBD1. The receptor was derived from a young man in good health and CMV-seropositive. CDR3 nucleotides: TGCGCCAGCAGGAAGGACAGGGGGCCCTACGAGCAGTACTTC. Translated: CASRKDRGPYEQYF.